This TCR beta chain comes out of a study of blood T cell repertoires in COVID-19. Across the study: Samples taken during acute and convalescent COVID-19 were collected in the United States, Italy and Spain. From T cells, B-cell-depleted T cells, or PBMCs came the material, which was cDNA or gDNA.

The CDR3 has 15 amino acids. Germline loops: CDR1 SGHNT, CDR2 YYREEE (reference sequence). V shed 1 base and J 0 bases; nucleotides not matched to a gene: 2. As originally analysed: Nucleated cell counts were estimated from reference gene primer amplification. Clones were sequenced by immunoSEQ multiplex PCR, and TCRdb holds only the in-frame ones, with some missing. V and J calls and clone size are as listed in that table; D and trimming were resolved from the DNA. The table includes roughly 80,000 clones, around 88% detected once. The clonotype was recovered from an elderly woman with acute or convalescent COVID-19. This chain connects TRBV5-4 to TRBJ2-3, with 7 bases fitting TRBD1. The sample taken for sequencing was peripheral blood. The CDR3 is CASSLRGPSTDTQYF. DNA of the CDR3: TGTGCCAGCAGCTTGAGGGGGCCCAGCACAGATACGCAGTATTTT. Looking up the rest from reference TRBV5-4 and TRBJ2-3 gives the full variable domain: ETGVTQSPTHLIKTRGQQVTLRCSSQSGHNTVSWYQQALGQGPQFIFQYYREEENGRGNFPPRFSGLQFPNYSSELNVNALELDDSALYLCASSLRGPSTDTQYFGPGTRLTVL.